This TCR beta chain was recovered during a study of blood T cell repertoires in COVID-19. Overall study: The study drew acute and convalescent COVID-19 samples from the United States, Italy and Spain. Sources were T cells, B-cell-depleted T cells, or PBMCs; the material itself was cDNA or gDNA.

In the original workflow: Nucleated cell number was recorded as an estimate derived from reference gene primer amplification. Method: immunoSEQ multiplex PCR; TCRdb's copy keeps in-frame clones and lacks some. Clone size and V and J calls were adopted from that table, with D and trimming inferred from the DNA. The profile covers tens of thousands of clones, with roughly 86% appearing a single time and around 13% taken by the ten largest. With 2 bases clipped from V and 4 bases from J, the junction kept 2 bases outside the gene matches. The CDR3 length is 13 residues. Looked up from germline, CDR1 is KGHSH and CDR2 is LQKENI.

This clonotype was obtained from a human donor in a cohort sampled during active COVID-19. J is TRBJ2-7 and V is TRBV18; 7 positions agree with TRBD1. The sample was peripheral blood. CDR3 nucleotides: TGTGCCAGCTCACCAAACAGGGGATACGAGCAGTACTTC. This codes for CASSPNRGYEQYF.